These 10 T cell receptor delta chains originate from one sample sequenced in a study of gamma-delta T cells after stem cell transplantation. With CATT, TCRdb re-called clones from the RT-PCR reads. The data hold about 3,200 delta-chain clones, with less than 2.5% observed a single time. Sequencing was performed on gamma-delta T cells. These receptors were obtained from a human donor. It is not recorded whose cells these are; they may come from a transplant donor.

This clone is classed as medium-sized. V and J are TRDV2 and TRDJ1; 13 bases align to TRDD3. Germline assignment: CDR1 GEAIGNYY and CDR2 EKD. There are 19 residues in the CDR3. V was clipped by 0 bases and J by 0 bases; unmatched bases: 9. CDR3 DNA sequence: TGTGCCTGTGACACCGTAACTGGGGGATACGGTTCGGACACCGATAAACTCATCTTT. Protein: CACDTVTGGYGSDTDKLIF.

In this sample, this clone turned up a few times. Translating this DNA gives a protein that differs at residue 6 from the TCRdb one, which belongs to a much larger clone; a read error is likely, and the protein shown is this translation. J is TRDJ1 and V is TRDV2, with 8 bases identical to TRDD3. The germline gives CDR1 GEAIGNYY, CDR2 EKD. This CDR3 has 18 residues. Trimming at V came to 3 bases and at J to 2 bases, leaving 16 bases not matched to a gene. CDR3 loop: CACDAMLGGIRETDKLIF. Here the CDR3 DNA reads TGTGCCTGTGACGCCATGCTGGGGGGGATAAGGGAGACCGATAAACTCATCTTT.

This clone occurred a few times. A clone one base away is much larger, so this may be a read error. The chain is built from TRDV2 and TRDJ1; tentative D call: TRDD3 (5 bases). Trimming removed 1 base from V and 0 bases from J, with 14 bases in between. Looked up from germline, CDR1 is GEAIGNYY and CDR2 is EKD. The CDR3 has 16 residues. CDR3 DNA: TGTGCCTGTGACACTCTAATCGGGATGTACACCGATAAACTCATCTTT. This encodes CACDTLIGMYTDKLIF.

This clone is classed as medium-sized. This chain uses TRDV2 with TRDJ1; the match to TRDD3 covers 11 bases. CDR1 is GEAIGNYY and CDR2 is EKD in the germline V gene. The CDR3 sequence is 15 residues long. J gave up 3 bases and V 4 bases, and 6 bases lay outside the gene matches. CDR3 residues: CACDVLGDKPDKLIF. The CDR3 DNA follows: TGTGCCTGTGATGTACTGGGGGATAAGCCCGATAAACTCATCTTT.

Comment on this clone: This DNA's translation and the protein TCRdb lists, from a much larger clone, do not match at residue 5, likely due to a read error; the protein shown is translated from the DNA. This chain connects TRDV2 to TRDJ1; TRDD3 matches 9 bases. Germline-derived CDR1 and CDR2 are GEAIGNYY and EKD. The V gene end was trimmed by 1 base and the J gene end by 8 bases; junction bases not matched to a gene: 7. The CDR3 covers 14 residues. The CDR3 DNA is TGTGCCTGTGACACGGTACTGGGGGACTCGAAACTCATCTTT. It codes for CACDTVLGDSKLIF.

Worth noting for this clone: A far larger clone is one nucleotide away, so this likely arose from a read error. Different DNA sequences within this sample yield the same CDR3. CDR3 protein: CACDTVGALDKLIF. The CDR3, as DNA: TGTGCCTGTGACACTGTCGGGGCCCTCGATAAACTCATCTTT. The chain uses TRDV2 and TRDJ1, with D hard to call. The CDR3 extends over 14 amino acids. The germline V gene has CDR1 GEAIGNYY and CDR2 EKD. Trimming stripped 1 base from V and 4 bases from J, with 12 bases between.

This clone was counted between two and nine times. TCRdb assigns this DNA the protein of a much larger clone, which departs from its translation at residue 4; this likely reflects a read error, and the protein shown comes from translating the DNA. The chain couples TRDV2 to TRDJ1; TRDD3 aligns across 10 bases. CDR3 length equals 14 residues. The V gene's germline CDR1 is GEAIGNYY and CDR2 EKD. With V trimmed by 5 bases and J by 10 bases, 12 bases remained unmatched. As DNA, the CDR3 is TGTGCCTGTGGCTTACTGGGGGATGGGGGTCGACTCATCTTT. Amino acids: CACGLLGDGGRLIF.

Comment on this clone: One junction end does not reproduce the germline sequence, and a read error may be involved. V is TRDV2 and J is TRDJ1, with TRDD3 identical over 7 bases. Germline loops: CDR1 GEAIGNYY, CDR2 EKD. The length of the CDR3 is 21 residues. CDR3 in DNA: TGTGCCTGTGGCACCGTACCTCCGACTGGGGACTCACTCACCCCGGGCGATAAACTCATCTTT. Its protein is CACGTVPPTGDSLTPGDKLIF.

A word on this clone: This may stem from a read error, because a much larger clone lies one nucleotide away. The same CDR3 can be traced to other DNA sequences in this sample. The chain employs TRDV2 and TRDJ3; 10 positions match TRDD3. The germline V gene has CDR1 GEAIGNYY and CDR2 EKD. Trimming took 4 bases from V and 2 from J; bases not matched to a gene: 19. CDR3 size: 22 residues. The CDR3 DNA is TGTGCCTGTGATACACCAGGCGGGGGATACGCGATGAAGCCCTGGGACACCCGACAGATGTTTTTC. Translation: CACDTPGGGYAMKPWDTRQMFF.

This clone was seen a few times. This may come from a read error, since a much larger clone is one base off. This chain uses TRDV2 with TRDJ1, with D possibly matching TRDD3 (7 bases). CDR1 and CDR2 (germline): GEAIGNYY, EKD. This CDR3 is built from 21 residues. Trimming left V 3 bases short and J 1 base short, with 32 bases between. CDR3: CACDSIRPSPTLLGSTDKLIF. For the CDR3, the DNA is TGTGCCTGTGACTCTATCCGGCCTTCCCCAACGTTACTGGGGTCCACCGATAAACTCATCTTT.